This TCR beta chain was retrieved from a study of cytomegalovirus exposure and HLA in healthy donors. Study-wide points: Most TCR sequences were seen very rarely across donors, but some public TCRs occurred in many.

Comments on this clone: Its antigen is as yet unknown.

Clones were read by immunoSEQ multiplex PCR, and TCRdb kept only the in-frame ones, dropping some. The table has around 69,000 clones, 96% seen once. Sequencing was performed on PBMCs. This receptor was taken from a woman between 18 and 29 years old in good health and CMV-seropositive.

CDR3 coding DNA: TGCGCCAGCAGCTGGTCGGCCGGGGGAATGGATGAAGCTTTCTTT. Protein: CASSWSAGGMDEAFF. V gene TRBV5-1 combines with J gene TRBJ1-1; weak D call: TRBD1 (5 bases). The V gene lost 3 bases and the J gene lost 7 bases, with 19 bases spanning the gap. CDR1 is SGHRS, CDR2 YFSETQ, per germline. This CDR3 region has 15 residues.